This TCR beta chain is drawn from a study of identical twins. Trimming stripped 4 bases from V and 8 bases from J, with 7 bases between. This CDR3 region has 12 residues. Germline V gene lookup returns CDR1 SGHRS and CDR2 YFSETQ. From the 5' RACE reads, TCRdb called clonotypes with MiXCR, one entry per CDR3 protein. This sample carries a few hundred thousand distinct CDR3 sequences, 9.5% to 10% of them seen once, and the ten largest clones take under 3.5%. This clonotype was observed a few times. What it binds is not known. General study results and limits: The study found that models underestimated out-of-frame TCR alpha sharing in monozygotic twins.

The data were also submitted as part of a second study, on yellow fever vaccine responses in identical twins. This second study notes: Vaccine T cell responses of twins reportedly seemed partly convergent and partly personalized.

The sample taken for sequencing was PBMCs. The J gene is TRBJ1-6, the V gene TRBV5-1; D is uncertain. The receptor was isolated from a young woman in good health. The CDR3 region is CASSGDDSPLHF. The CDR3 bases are TGCGCCAGCAGCGGCGATGATTCACCCCTCCACTTT.